These 17 T cell receptor beta chains share one sample of origin, sequenced in a study of T cells in Graves' hyperthyroidism and ophthalmopathy (dated by TCRdb to the late 2010s). Library preparation employed multiplex PCR. Sequenced on an Illumina HiSeq 2000. TCR beta CDR3 regions were amplified from RNA transcripts. The first round of RT-PCR for the TCR CDR3 was performed with the HTBI primer set and the Qiagen OneStep RT-PCR kit. TCRdb reran the public reads through fastp at Q25 and MiXCR, keeping productive beta chains. Rows matching on CDR3 protein sequence are summarized as one entry with the most common DNA and genes. The sample table contains some 600,000 distinct CDR3 sequences; only one count was recorded for 46% of them. The ten largest account for about 8.2% of the sample. Sequencing was done on a sample of peripheral blood or thyroid tissue (not recorded which). All receptors derive from a woman under 30 with Graves' hyperthyroidism. Donor details come from another sample of the same person, matched by shared clones.

The gene calls are TRBV7-9 and TRBJ2-7, with no clear D. V lost 5 bases and J lost 2, with 10 bases in between. CDR1 is SEHNR, CDR2 FQNEAQ, per germline (reference sequence). This CDR3 comprises 13 residues. The CDR3 region is CASSLVLPYEQYF. The CDR3 DNA is TGTGCCAGCAGCCTCGTATTACCCTACGAGCAGTACTTC.

This clonotype came up a few times. The rearrangement uses TRBV6-5 and TRBJ1-5; 7 bases line up with TRBD1. With 2 bases clipped from V and 4 bases from J, the junction kept 2 bases outside the gene matches. The CDR3 is made up of 14 amino acids. Germline CDR1 is MNHEY and CDR2 is SVGAGI. The CDR3 spells CASSYATGNQPQHF. CDR3 in DNA: TGTGCCAGCAGTTACGCGACAGGGAATCAGCCCCAGCATTTT.

The V and J genes are TRBV29-1 and TRBJ1-5; D might be TRBD1 (5 bases). There are 13 residues in the CDR3. CDR1 is SQVTM, CDR2 ANQGSEA, per germline. Trimming cost V 4 bases and J 6 bases, with 13 bases left between them. In DNA, the CDR3 is TGCAGCGTTGGGAGGGGCCCAGGTCAGCCCCAGCATTTT. It translates to CSVGRGPGQPQHF.

The chain has TRBV7-2 and TRBJ2-4, with D uncertain. The CDR3 contains 13 residues. Germline V gives CDR1 SGHTA, CDR2 FQGNSA. Trimming took off 5 bases at V and 0 bases at J, with 5 bases between the two ends. The CDR3 sequence is CASSPLAKNIQYF. For the CDR3, the DNA is TGTGCCAGCAGCCCGTTAGCCAAAAACATTCAGTACTTC.

For the CDR3, the DNA is TGCAGCAGCTCGACTAGCGGGCCCCTAGAGCAGTACTTC. Translating gives CSSSTSGPLEQYF. The J gene is TRBJ2-7, the V gene TRBV29-1; 10 positions match TRBD2. Germline CDR1 and CDR2: SQVTM and ANQGSEA. The ends lost 8 bases at V and 7 bases at J; junction bases unmatched: 11. The CDR3 loop spans 13 amino acids.

In its sample, this clonotype was seen a few times. V usage is TRBV6-6 and J usage is TRBJ1-2; 10 nucleotides line up with TRBD1. With 7 bases clipped from V and 3 bases from J, the junction kept 8 bases outside the gene matches. The CDR3 runs 15 residues. Germline CDR1 and CDR2: MNHNY and SVGAGI (reference sequence). CDR3 sequence reads: CASKGQGTVDYGYTF. For the CDR3, the DNA is TGTGCCAGCAAGGGACAGGGGACGGTCGACTATGGCTACACCTTC.

This clonotype was observed a handful of times. A read error may produce the germline difference seen at one junction end. The V and J genes are TRBV15 and TRBJ2-5; a weak D match, TRBD1 (6 bases). CDR3 length: 15 residues. Germline CDR1 reads LNHNV; CDR2 reads YYDKDF (reference sequence). The CDR3 spells CASSLMDSGVETQYF. CDR3 sequence (DNA): TGTGCCAGCAGCTTGATGGACTCAGGGGTCGAGACCCAGTACTTC.

As for this clonotype: A clone one base away is much larger, so this may be a read error. This sequence joins TRBV7-9 and TRBJ2-7; D is ambiguous. CDR1 is SEHNR and CDR2 is FQNEAQ in the germline V gene (reference sequence). This CDR3 has 13 residues. Trimming removed 1 base at V and 0 bases at J, with 4 bases between. CDR3 bases: TGTGCCAGCAGCTTAGAATACTCCTACGAGCAGTACTTC. Its translation: CASSLEYSYEQYF. Full variable domain (outside the CDR3, taken from reference TRBV7-9 and TRBJ2-7): DTGVSQNPRHKITKRGQNVTFRCDPISEHNRLYWYRQTLGQGPEFLTYFQNEAQLEKSRLLSDRFSAERPKGSFSTLEIQRTEQGDSAMYLCASSLEYSYEQYFGPGTRLTVT.

In its sample, this clonotype was seen many times. The chain links TRBV29-1 to TRBJ1-1; D not certain. V was pared by 4 bases and J by 4 bases, with 7 bases between. This CDR3 region has 11 residues. Germline CDR1 reads SQVTM; CDR2 reads ANQGSEA. CDR3 protein: CSVVEVTEAFF. The DNA for the CDR3 is TGCAGCGTTGTGGAGGTCACTGAAGCTTTCTTT.

This clonotype was seen at least ten times. The J gene is TRBJ1-2, the V gene TRBV7-9; possible D gene TRBD1, 5 bases. Per germline, CDR1 SEHNR and CDR2 FQNEAQ (reference sequence). The CDR3 has 13 amino acids. V was cut by 5 bases and J by 3 bases, with 10 bases left in between. CDR3 sequence (DNA): TGTGCCAGCAGCCCGGACATTCACTATGGCTACACCTTC. This encodes CASSPDIHYGYTF.

This clonotype has only a few counts. The chain has TRBV7-9 and TRBJ2-7, with 11 positions matching TRBD2. Germline V CDR1 and CDR2: SEHNR, FQNEAQ (reference sequence). CDR3 length equals 16 residues. The V and J ends lost 5 bases and 0 bases, in that order; junction bases with no gene match: 6. CDR3 sequence (DNA): TGTGCCAGCAGCGTCGGACTAGCGGGTAGCTCCTACGAGCAGTACTTC. Protein: CASSVGLAGSSYEQYF.

The chain combines TRBV29-1 with TRBJ2-3; 9 positions agree with TRBD2. The J segment lost 0 bases and the V segment lost 4 bases, leaving 8 bases of the junction unmatched. From germline, CDR1 is SQVTM and CDR2 ANQGSEA. CDR3 length: 16 residues. The CDR3: CSVVAGGPRSTDTQYF. Here the CDR3 DNA reads TGCAGCGTTGTGGCGGGAGGGCCCCGTAGCACAGATACGCAGTATTTT.

V gene TRBV20-1 combines with J gene TRBJ2-7, with TRBD2 matching over 9 bases. CDR1 DFQATT and CDR2 SNEGSKA come from the germline V gene (reference sequence). The CDR3 has 13 residues. The junction had 3 bases not matched to a gene; V was cut back by 3 bases and J by 3 bases. For the CDR3, the DNA is TGCAGTGCTAGCGGCGGGAGGGTCTACGAGCAGTACTTC. Translated, it gives CSASGGRVYEQYF.

This chain connects TRBV10-3 to TRBJ2-7; tentative D call: TRBD2 (6 bases). This CDR3 region has 13 residues. CDR1 ENHRY and CDR2 SYGVKD come from the germline V gene. Trimming stripped 1 base from V and 6 bases from J, with 10 bases between. The CDR3 here is CAISEWRGREQYF. CDR3 sequence (DNA): TGTGCCATCAGTGAGTGGAGGGGTCGCGAGCAGTACTTC.

This clonotype appeared once. V usage is TRBV20-1 and J usage is TRBJ1-5, with D possibly matching TRBD1 (5 bases). V dropped 0 bases and J dropped 5 bases, with 11 bases sitting between them. The CDR3 length is 14 residues. Germline loops: CDR1 DFQATT, CDR2 SNEGSKA (reference sequence). CDR3 sequence: CSARDNRDYQPQHF. For the CDR3, the DNA is TGCAGTGCTAGAGATAACCGGGACTATCAGCCCCAGCATTTT.

Concerning this clonotype: A much larger clone lies one base from this, so it may be a read error. Since no conserved phenylalanine or tryptophan closes the CDR3, a read error is the likely cause. The V call is TRBV24-1, the J call TRBJ2-5; D possibly corresponds to TRBD2 (6 bases). This CDR3 region has 15 residues. With 4 bases removed from V and 5 bases from J, the gap between germline ends came to 16 bases. Per the germline V gene, CDR1 is KGHDR and CDR2 is SFDVKD. In DNA, the CDR3 is TGTGCCACCAGTGACCCCGGAGATGCGGGGGAGACCCAGTACCTC. This translates into CATSDPGDAGETQYL.

This clonotype was seen more than once but under ten times. This chain joins TRBV14 and TRBJ2-2; D may be TRBD1 (5 bases). The CDR3 consists of 15 residues. Trimming removed 1 base from V and 4 bases from J, with 10 bases in between. Germline assignment: CDR1 SGHDN and CDR2 FVKESK. The CDR3 DNA reads TGTGCCAGCAGCCAAGTGGGGCAGCTCACCGGGGAGCTGTTTTTT. This encodes CASSQVGQLTGELFF.